The sequence of this T cell receptor (beta chain) was determined in a study of diagnostic markers for celiac disease (dated by TCRdb to 2018 to 2020). About this clonotype itself: Its antigen is unknown.

The sample was run on an Illumina MiSeq. TCRdb reprocessed the reads into one record per CDR3 protein sequence, lacking DNA. The sample table gives around 8,000 distinct CDR3 sequences. The biggest ten clones account for approximately 6.3% of the sample. Taken from the germline V gene, the CDR1 and CDR2 loops are MDHEN and SYDVKM. Including cysteine and phenylalanine, the CDR3 has 19 amino acids. No DNA sequence was recorded. The sequence was obtained from a human donor. This table probably holds off-target reads from a library built for another chain. The V and J segments used are TRBV28 and TRBJ2-5; TCRdb designates TRBD2, a call that cannot be tested without DNA. Sequences were obtained from either unsorted cells or a sorted T cell fraction (not recorded which). Here the CDR3 is given as CASSPPRRASGGAGETQYF.